This TCR beta chain is drawn from a study of siplizumab effects on memory and regulatory T cells. General study results and limits: Under siplizumab, alloreactive sequences traced to unstimulated CD4+ memory cells were significantly reduced. Mapping to unstimulated subsets was achieved for only a minor fraction of alloreactive clones.

Using immunoSEQ multiplex PCR, the repertoire was profiled, and TCRdb retains in-frame clones only, with some absent. The sample shows some 64,000 clones, 70% to 80% of them seen only once. This clone was counted many times. Its antigen is still unknown. CDR3 size: 14 residues. V lost 7 bases to trimming and J lost 5 bases; unmatched junction nucleotides: 10. In germline, CDR1 is SNHLY, CDR2 FYNNEI. The rearrangement uses TRBV2 and TRBJ1-1; 7 bases agree with TRBD1. Sequenced input: memory CD4+ T cells sorted from blood. This sequence was found in a human donor in good health. CDR3 sequence reads: CASIRQGSSTEAFF. In DNA form, the CDR3 reads TGTGCCAGCATACGACAGGGCTCGAGTACTGAAGCTTTCTTT.